This T cell receptor beta chain was observed in a study of CD4+ T cells in melanoma. TCRdb's table, derived via immunoSEQ multiplex PCR, lists solely in-frame clones and lacks some. The sample holds over 100,000 clones, approximately 90% seen once. The CDR3 is made up of 17 amino acids. Germline V CDR1 and CDR2: LGHNA, YNFKEQ. V was clipped by 4 bases and J by 4 bases; unmatched bases: 6. Note on this clone: Its target is not known.

Study-wide findings and caveats: Reportedly, melanoma neoantigen-specific CD4+ T cells showed varied differentiation states. A reported correlation linked neoantigen-specific CD4+ T cells to CD8+, macrophage and B cell function.

Source material: peripheral blood. The gene calls are TRBV4-2 and TRBJ2-5; TRBD2 agrees at 16 bases. The clonotype was recovered from a human donor with melanoma. Here the CDR3 reads CASSPPGTSGRAETQYF. The DNA for the CDR3 is TGTGCCAGCAGCCCCCCCGGGACTAGCGGGAGGGCAGAGACCCAGTACTTC.